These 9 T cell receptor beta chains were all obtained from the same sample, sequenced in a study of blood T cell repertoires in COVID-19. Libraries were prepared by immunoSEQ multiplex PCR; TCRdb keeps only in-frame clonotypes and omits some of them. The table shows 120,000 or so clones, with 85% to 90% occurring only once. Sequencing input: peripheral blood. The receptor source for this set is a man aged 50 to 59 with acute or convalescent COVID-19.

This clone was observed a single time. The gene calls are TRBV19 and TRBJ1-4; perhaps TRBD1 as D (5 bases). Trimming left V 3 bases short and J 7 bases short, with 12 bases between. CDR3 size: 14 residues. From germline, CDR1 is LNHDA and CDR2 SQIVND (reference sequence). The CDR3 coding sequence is TGTGCCAGTAGTATGGGTAGGGGAAGTGAAAAACTGTTTTTT. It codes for CASSMGRGSEKLFF.

The CDR3, as DNA: TGTGCCATCAGTGTAATAAAACAGGGGGCGGGAGGCTACACCTTC. Amino acid sequence: CAISVIKQGAGGYTF. The rearrangement uses TRBV10-3 and TRBJ1-2, with TRBD1 identical over 9 bases. Germline trimming cut 4 bases from V and 8 bases from J; bases unmatched to any gene: 11. The CDR3 has 15 amino acids. In germline, CDR1 is ENHRY, CDR2 SYGVKD.

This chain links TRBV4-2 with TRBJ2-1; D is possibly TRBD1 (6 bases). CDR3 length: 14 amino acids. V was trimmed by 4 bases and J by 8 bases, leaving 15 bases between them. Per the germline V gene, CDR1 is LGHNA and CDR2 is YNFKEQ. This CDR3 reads CASSRVGAGDEQFF. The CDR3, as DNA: TGTGCCAGCAGCCGCGTGGGGGCAGGCGATGAGCAGTTCTTC.

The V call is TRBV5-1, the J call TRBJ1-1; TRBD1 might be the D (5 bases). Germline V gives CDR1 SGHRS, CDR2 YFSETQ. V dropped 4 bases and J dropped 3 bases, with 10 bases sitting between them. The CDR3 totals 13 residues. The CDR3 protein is CASSLTGYTEAFF. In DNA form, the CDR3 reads TGCGCCAGCAGCCTCACAGGATACACTGAAGCTTTCTTT.

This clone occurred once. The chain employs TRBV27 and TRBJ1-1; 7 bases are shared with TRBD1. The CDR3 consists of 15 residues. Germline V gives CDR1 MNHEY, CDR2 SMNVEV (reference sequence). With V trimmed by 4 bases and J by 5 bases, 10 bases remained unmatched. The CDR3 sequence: CASSSFQGDRTEAFF. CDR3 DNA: TGTGCCAGCAGTTCTTTTCAGGGGGATCGGACTGAAGCTTTCTTT.

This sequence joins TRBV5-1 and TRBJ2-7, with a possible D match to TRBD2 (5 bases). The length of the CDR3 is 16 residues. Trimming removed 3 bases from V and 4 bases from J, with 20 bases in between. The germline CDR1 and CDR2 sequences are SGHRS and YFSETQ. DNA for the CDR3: TGCGCCAGCAGCTCATCTTTAGTAGCGAGACCTTACGAGCAGTACTTC. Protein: CASSSSLVARPYEQYF. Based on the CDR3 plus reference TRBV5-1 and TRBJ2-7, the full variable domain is KAGVTQTPRYLIKTRGQQVTLSCSPISGHRSVSWYQQTPGQGLQFLFEYFSETQRNKGNFPGRFSGRQFSNSRSEMNVSTLELGDSALYLCASSSSLVARPYEQYFGPGTRLTVT.

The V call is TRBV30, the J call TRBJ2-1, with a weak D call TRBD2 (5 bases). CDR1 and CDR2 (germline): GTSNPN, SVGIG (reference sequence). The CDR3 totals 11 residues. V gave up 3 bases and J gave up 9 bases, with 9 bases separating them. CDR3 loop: CAWRKAGEQFF. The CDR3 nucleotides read TGTGCCTGGAGAAAGGCGGGTGAGCAGTTCTTC.

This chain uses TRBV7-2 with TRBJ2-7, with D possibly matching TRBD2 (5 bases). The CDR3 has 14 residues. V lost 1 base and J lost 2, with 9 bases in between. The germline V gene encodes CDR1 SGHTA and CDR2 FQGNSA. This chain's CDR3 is CASSLVRGTYEQYF. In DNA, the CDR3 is TGTGCCAGCAGCTTAGTCCGAGGGACCTACGAGCAGTACTTC.

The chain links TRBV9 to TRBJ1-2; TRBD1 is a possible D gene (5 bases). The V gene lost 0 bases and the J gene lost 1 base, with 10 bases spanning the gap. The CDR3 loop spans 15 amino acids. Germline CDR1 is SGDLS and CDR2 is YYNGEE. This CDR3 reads CASSVGGGGNYGYTF. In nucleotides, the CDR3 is TGTGCCAGCAGCGTAGGTGGGGGAGGTAACTATGGCTACACCTTC.